This T cell receptor beta chain was profiled in a study of metastatic and nonmetastatic thyroid tumors. Thyroid surgery was performed in patients who had received no treatment beforehand. TCRdb ran MiXCR on the PCR reads. The sample shows 5,000 to 7,000 clones, about 32% of them seen only once. CDR3 length: 15 residues. Germline lookup yields CDR1 LNHDA and CDR2 SQIVND (reference sequence). With 2 bases removed from V and 3 bases from J, the gap between germline ends came to 11 bases. This clonotype originated in a female donor with papillary thyroid cancer or a benign thyroid nodule (not recorded which). Some clones in this sample may be carry-over from other donors' samples. This sequence joins TRBV19 and TRBJ2-1, with a possible D match to TRBD2 (6 bases). The material sequenced was tumor tissue. The CDR3 region has the DNA TGTGCCAGTAGTATATCCGGGGGTTGCTACAATGAGCAGTTCTTC. This sequence encodes CASSISGGCYNEQFF.